This TCR beta chain is drawn from a study of blood T cell repertoires in COVID-19. Participants' own reports of clinical history determined their cohort assignment. Some clones are missing from TCRdb's copy, which holds only in-frame ones; the method was immunoSEQ multiplex PCR. The repertoire includes a few hundred thousand clones, about 88% of them detected once, and over 4% sits in the top ten. This TCR was sampled from a man between 25 and 39 years old with acute COVID-19. Sequenced sample: PBMCs or T cells enriched from blood (not recorded which).

This chain's CDR3 is CASTKSEARTFTDTQYF. The CDR3 nucleotides read TGTGCCAGCACAAAGTCGGAGGCTAGAACCTTCACAGATACGCAGTATTTT. This chain links TRBV13 with TRBJ2-3; tentatively, D is TRBD2 (5 bases). V lost 7 bases and J 2 bases, leaving 22 bases between the germline ends. CDR3 size: 17 residues. In germline, CDR1 is PRHDT, CDR2 FYEKMQ (reference sequence).